This T cell receptor beta chain was captured by sequencing in a study of T cell responses to AZD1222 COVID-19 vaccine. Assay: immunoSEQ multiplex PCR; the TCRdb copy retains only in-frame clones and omits some. The sample yields about 140,000 clones, 80% to 95% seen once. This CDR3 spans 18 amino acids. Trimming at V came to 5 bases and at J to 3 bases, leaving 17 bases not matched to a gene. Germline V gives CDR1 SGHTA, CDR2 FQGTGA. Whole-study results and caveats: When two AZD1222 doses had been given, Spike-specific TCR breadth and depth rose.

As to this clone: Antigen: not known.

The chain has TRBV7-3 and TRBJ2-3; TRBD2 matches at 7 bases. The source is an adult who received the AZD1222 COVID-19 vaccine. Sample: peripheral blood, taken 28 days after the second AZD1222 dose. The CDR3 region is CASSPRGKSGNRTDTQYF. In DNA, the CDR3 is TGTGCCAGCAGCCCCCGGGGGAAGAGCGGGAACAGAACAGATACGCAGTATTTT.